These 10 T cell receptor beta chains were all obtained from the same sample, sequenced in a study of OX40 agonist ivuxolimab in advanced cancers. Repertoires were generated with immunoSEQ multiplex PCR, while TCRdb's copy carries only in-frame clones and drops some. The data hold about 79,000 clones, with around 94% observed a single time. The sequences come from CD4+ or CD8+ T cells sorted from blood, collected in a trial of the OX40 agonist ivuxolimab. These receptors originate from an adult with an advanced solid tumor such as melanoma, head and neck, liver or kidney cancer.

This sequence joins TRBV9 and TRBJ1-1; no definite D call. The CDR3 runs 13 residues. The germline V gene encodes CDR1 SGDLS and CDR2 YYNGEE. Trimming took 5 bases from V and 1 from J, leaving 9 bases between them. CDR3 sequence (DNA): TGTGCCAGCAGTTCTTCCAGGAACACTGAAGCTTTCTTT. Amino acid sequence: CASSSSRNTEAFF. The whole variable domain, filled in from reference TRBV9 and TRBJ1-1, reads DSGVTQTPKHLITATGQRVTLRCSPRSGDLSVYWYQQSLDQGLQFLIQYYNGEERAKGNILERFSAQQFPDLHSELNLSSLELGDSALYFCASSSSRNTEAFFGQGTRLTVV.

This clone is a singleton in its sample. The chain employs TRBV27 and TRBJ2-5; 7 bases match TRBD2. Losses at the gene ends were 1 base for V and 7 bases for J; bases not matched to a gene: 6. CDR1 is MNHEY and CDR2 is SMNVEV in the germline V gene (reference sequence). This CDR3 has 14 residues. The CDR3 loop is CASSLYGGEGTQYF. The DNA for the CDR3 is TGTGCCAGCAGTTTATATGGGGGGGAGGGGACCCAGTACTTC.

This chain links TRBV6-5 with TRBJ2-7; tentative D call: TRBD2 (6 bases). Per germline, CDR1 MNHEY and CDR2 SVGAGI. The CDR3 is 14 residues long. V gave up 0 bases and J gave up 6 bases, with 12 bases separating them. The CDR3 sequence: CASSYSIGGTEQYF. The CDR3, as DNA: TGTGCCAGCAGTTACTCGATAGGAGGGACCGAGCAGTACTTC.

This clone was seen a few times. The J gene is TRBJ2-1, the V gene TRBV6-1, with 10 bases identical to TRBD2. V lost 11 bases and J lost 6; bases outside the gene matches: 13. CDR3 size: 15 residues. The V gene's germline CDR1 is MNHNS and CDR2 SASEGT. CDR3 nucleotide sequence: TGTGCCGGAAACAACCTAGCGGGAGCCTCCAATGAGCAGTTCTTC. This codes for CAGNNLAGASNEQFF.

The gene calls are TRBV5-1 and TRBJ2-5; 9 bases line up with TRBD1. Germline CDR1 SGHRS, CDR2 YFSETQ. This CDR3 is 13 amino acids long. V shed 4 bases and J 4 bases; nucleotides not matched to a gene: 2. CDR3 nucleotides: TGCGCCAGCAGCGGGACAGGGCTAGAGACCCAGTACTTC. Translated, it gives CASSGTGLETQYF.

This clone was seen only once. J is TRBJ2-7 and V is TRBV27; TRBD2 is a possible D gene (5 bases). With 7 bases removed from V and 1 base from J, the gap between germline ends came to 8 bases. This CDR3 is 12 amino acids long. The germline CDR1 and CDR2 sequences are MNHEY and SMNVEV (reference sequence). Here the CDR3 DNA reads TGTGCCAGCAAAGGAGGTTCCTACGAGCAGTACTTC. Encoded protein: CASKGGSYEQYF.

The rearrangement links TRBV4-1 to TRBJ1-1; 11 bases align to TRBD1. The CDR3 spans 18 residues. With 4 bases clipped from V and 6 bases from J, the junction kept 16 bases outside the gene matches. Per germline, CDR1 MGHRA and CDR2 YSYEKL. In DNA, the CDR3 is TGCGCCAGCAGCCCTGGACAGGGGGCCCTAGGTGATGGGGCTGAAGCTTTCTTT. It translates to CASSPGQGALGDGAEAFF.

The chain carries TRBV27 and TRBJ1-5; 11 nucleotides match TRBD1. CDR3 length: 14 residues. V shed 5 bases and J 6 bases; nucleotides not matched to a gene: 3. Germline V gene sequence: CDR1 MNHEY, CDR2 SMNVEV (reference sequence). CDR3 loop: CASSPGTGGQPQHF. The CDR3 DNA is TGTGCCAGCAGTCCAGGGACAGGGGGTCAGCCCCAGCATTTT.

The rearrangement joins TRBV28 to TRBJ1-5, with a possible D match to TRBD1 (5 bases). CDR3 length: 14 residues. Trimming cost V 8 bases and J 2 bases, with 13 bases left between them. CDR1 is MDHEN, CDR2 SYDVKM, per germline. This CDR3 reads CASRPGNGNQPQHF. The CDR3 DNA is TGTGCCAGCCGGCCAGGGAACGGCAATCAGCCCCAGCATTTT.

V is TRBV7-9 and J is TRBJ2-1; 10 bases are a match to TRBD2. CDR3 length: 16 amino acids. Trimming took 1 base from V and 8 from J; bases not matched to a gene: 8. Germline V gene sequence: CDR1 SEHNR, CDR2 FQNEAQ (reference sequence). CDR3 DNA sequence: TGTGCCAGCAGCTTAGGAGGAGCGGGAGGGCCTGATGAGCAGTTCTTC. Protein sequence: CASSLGGAGGPDEQFF.